Listed below are T cell receptor beta chains from one sample, sequenced in a study of cytomegalovirus exposure and HLA in healthy donors. Clones were read by immunoSEQ multiplex PCR, and TCRdb kept only the in-frame ones, dropping some. The data hold about 76,000 clones, with 85% to 95% observed a single time. The material sequenced was PBMCs. Receptor source: a woman aged 18 to 35 in good health and CMV-seronegative. The CDR3 runs from the conserved cysteine through the conserved F or W. D genes are given only for firm matches. Clone sizes are given selectively: once, few, many, or a class where the clone is expanded.

NA TRBV28 NA CASLGSSYNEQFF
NA TRBV11-2 NA CASSPPGALVVGYTF
TRBD1 TRBV10-2 NA CASFGTGNGYTF
NA TRBV27 NA CASSARGKLFF
TRBD1 TRBV11-2 NA CASSLVTGGEKLFF
NA TRBV5-1 NA CASSLGQATGGNTIYF
NA TRBV7-2 NA CASSLALRNQPQHF
TRBD2 TRBV2 NA CASSESSGAGTGELFF
NA TRBV28 NA CASRLPNQGYGYTF
NA TRBV9 NA CASSVIQGDGYTF
NA TRBV30 NA CAWSVQPADEQYF
NA TRBV28 NA CASRGLLASGANVLTF
TRBD2 TRBV30 NA CAWSLGWLAGGSTDTQYF
TRBD1 TRBV11-2 NA CASRLDRGMETQYF
NA TRBV9 NA CASSVVGTPGAGNTIYF
NA TRBV25-1 NA CASSDSGNTEAFF
NA TRBV19 NA CATRGAGTEAFF
NA TRBV5-6 few CASSSYNEQFF
TRBD2 TRBV29-1 NA CSVALAGAETQYF
TRBD1 TRBV7-8 NA CASRGQGAGELFF
TRBD1 TRBV7-8 NA CASSLVQGENEKLFF
NA TRBV6-5 NA CASRTPHSYNEQFF
NA TRBV10-3 NA CAISLSGNGYTF
NA TRBV10-3 NA CAIGGSSYNSPLHF
NA TRBV12-5 NA CASGLVPGTGELFF
TRBD1 TRBV19 NA CASNYRGIGANVLTF
NA TRBV28 NA CASTINRPGSGVTF
NA TRBV5-1 NA CASSQKDRNTEAFF
TRBD1 TRBV4-2 NA CASGRGTATNEKLFF
NA TRBV6-5 once CASSYSEGRRGAFF
TRBD1 TRBV7-9 NA CASSLDQGAYWNQPQHF
TRBD2 TRBV5-1 NA CASSSVPGLAGGPFADTQYF
NA TRBV5-4 NA CASSLDRQETQYF
TRBD1 TRBV6-1 NA CASSGTGGTTEAFF
NA TRBV10-3 once CAIKETGTRELFF
NA TRBV7-9 few CASSPPGHANEKLFF
TRBD2 TRBV28 NA CASSLSFGGAGTDTQYF